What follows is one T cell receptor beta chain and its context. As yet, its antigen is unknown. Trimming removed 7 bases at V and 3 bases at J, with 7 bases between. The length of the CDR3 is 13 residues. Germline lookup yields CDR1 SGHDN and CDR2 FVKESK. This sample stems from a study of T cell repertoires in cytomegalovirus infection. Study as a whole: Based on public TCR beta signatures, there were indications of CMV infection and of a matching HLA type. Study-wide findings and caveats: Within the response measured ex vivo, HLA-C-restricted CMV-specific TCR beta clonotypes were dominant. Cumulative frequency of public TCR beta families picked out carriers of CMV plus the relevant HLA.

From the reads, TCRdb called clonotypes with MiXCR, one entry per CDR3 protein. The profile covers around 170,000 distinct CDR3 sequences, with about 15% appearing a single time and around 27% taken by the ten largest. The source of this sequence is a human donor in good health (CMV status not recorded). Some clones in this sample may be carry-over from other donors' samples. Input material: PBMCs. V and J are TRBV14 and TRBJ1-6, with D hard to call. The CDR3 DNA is TGTGCCAGCACCCACGGCTATAATTCACCCCTCCACTTT. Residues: CASTHGYNSPLHF.